The T cell receptor (beta chain) under discussion was sequenced for a study of blood T cell repertoires in COVID-19. Overall study context: Samples representing acute and convalescent COVID-19 were sourced from the United States, Italy and Spain. T cells, B-cell-depleted T cells, or PBMCs supplied cDNA or gDNA.

The protocol was immunoSEQ multiplex PCR, while the TCRdb copy is restricted to in-frame clones and leaves out a portion. The sample contains 250,000 or so clones, about 86% of which appear only once. The CDR3 totals 17 residues. The junction had 11 bases not matched to a gene; V was cut back by 8 bases and J by 1 base. In germline, CDR1 is SNHLY, CDR2 FYNNEI. Everyone who took part was roughly 18 to 89 years old, and they came from about two dozen US areas. The gene calls are TRBV2 and TRBJ1-5; 10 nucleotides line up with TRBD1. Sequenced: PBMCs or T cells enriched from blood (not recorded which). The clonotype was recovered from a man in his fifties or sixties who had recovered from COVID-19. CDR3: CASGGTGVMVSNQPQHF. CDR3 nucleotides: TGTGCCAGCGGCGGGACAGGGGTGATGGTAAGCAATCAGCCCCAGCATTTT.